These T cell receptor beta chains were read from a single sample in a study of T cell responses to AZD1222 COVID-19 vaccine. Sequenced by immunoSEQ multiplex PCR; TCRdb stores in-frame clones only, minus some. The sample has about 150,000 clones, about 93% seen once; the top ten hold around 1.3%. This sample comprised peripheral blood, obtained on day 0 of AZD1222 vaccination. All receptors come from an adult in good health. Both conserved end residues are part of each CDR3. D genes are given only for firm matches. The size of a clone is reported for some rows only, either as once, few or many, or as a class for expanded clones.

j_call d_call clone_size v_call cdr3_nt cdr3_aa
TRBJ1-4 - - TRBV30 TGTGCCTGGAGTGGGAACGGGTTTGAAAAACTGTTTTTT CAWSGNGFEKLFF
TRBJ1-6 - - TRBV7-9 TGTGCCAGCCAGGCGATGGGGAATTCACCCCTCCACTTT CASQAMGNSPLHF
TRBJ1-5 - - TRBV24-1 TGTGCCACCAGTGGGGGTGGGGATCAGCCCCAGCATTTT CATSGGGDQPQHF
TRBJ2-2 - - TRBV19 TGTGCCAGTAGCATACGAGGGGACAACTGGAACACCGGGGAGCTGTTTTTT CASSIRGDNWNTGELFF
TRBJ1-1 - - TRBV28 TGTGCCAGCAGTCAAGACGCCCTTGGTCGTCGTGAAGCTTTCTTT CASSQDALGRREAFF
TRBJ1-2 TRBD1 - TRBV5-4 TGTGCCAGCAGCCCCACTACAGGGGGTTTAAATGGCTACACCTTC CASSPTTGGLNGYTF
TRBJ1-1 TRBD1 - TRBV11-2 TGTGCCAGCAGCTTCACAGGGGGGCCTGAAGCTTTCTTT CASSFTGGPEAFF
TRBJ2-3 - - TRBV14 TGTGCCAGCAGCCAAGCTAGGTGGGGCACAGATACGCAGTATTTT CASSQARWGTDTQYF
TRBJ1-1 - - TRBV19 TGTGCCAGTAGTATAGACGCGGGCCGGGCTTTCTTT CASSIDAGRAFF
TRBJ1-1 TRBD1 - TRBV25-1 TGTGCCAGCACCGGACAGGGCTACACTGAAGCTTTCTTT CASTGQGYTEAFF
TRBJ2-5 TRBD1 - TRBV6-5 TGTGCCAGCAGTTACGGGGGACAGGGAATAGAGACCCAGTACTTC CASSYGGQGIETQYF
TRBJ2-5 - - TRBV19 TGTGCCAGTAGCCCTCCGGGAGCCCAAGAGACCCAGTACTTC CASSPPGAQETQYF
TRBJ1-6 - - TRBV13 TGTGCCAGCAGCTTATGGGTCAGTAATTCACCCCTCCACTTT CASSLWVSNSPLHF
TRBJ2-3 - - TRBV11-2 TGTGCCAGCAGCTTAGGTCAACTAGCTTCTTCAGATACGCAGTATTTT CASSLGQLASSDTQYF
TRBJ2-1 TRBD2 - TRBV6-4 TGTGCCAGCAGTGACGCCACCCTAACTAGCGGGGGGGCGGATGAGCAGTTCTTC CASSDATLTSGGADEQFF
TRBJ2-1 - - TRBV18 TGTGCCAGCTCAGTCCTAGTTGTCAATGAGCAGTTCTTC CASSVLVVNEQFF
TRBJ1-4 - once TRBV7-2 TGTGCCAGCAGTTTACGGGGCAGGGCTGGGGTAGATGAAAAACTGTTTTTT CASSLRGRAGVDEKLFF
TRBJ1-4 - - TRBV6-4 TGTGCCAGCAAGGGGAATGAAAAACTGTTTTTT CASKGNEKLFF
TRBJ1-3 - - TRBV7-2 TGTGCCAGCAGCTTAGACCAGGTTCGCTCTGGAAACACCATATATTTT CASSLDQVRSGNTIYF
TRBJ2-4 - - TRBV4-3 TGCGCCAGCAGCCAAGGGGGATTCAAAACGGACATTCAGTACTTC CASSQGGFKTDIQYF
TRBJ2-5 TRBD1 - TRBV19 TGTGCCAGTAGTACCTGGACAGGGGGATCTCAAGAGACCCAGTACTTC CASSTWTGGSQETQYF
TRBJ2-2 - - TRBV5-1 TGCGCCAGCAGCTTGGTGAGCGGTGCGAACACCGGGGAGCTGTTTTTT CASSLVSGANTGELFF
TRBJ1-1 - - TRBV2 TGTGCCAGCAGTCTGGACAGTGGAACTGAAGCTTTCTTT CASSLDSGTEAFF
TRBJ2-6 - - TRBV6-6 TGTGCCAGCAGTTACGACCGGGGGGCCAACGTCCTGACTTTC CASSYDRGANVLTF
TRBJ1-1 - - TRBV9 TGTGCCAGCAGCGTACAAAGGAACACTGAAGCTTTCTTT CASSVQRNTEAFF
TRBJ2-6 - - TRBV28 TGTGCCAGCAGTCCCGGCCTTGGGGCCAACGTCCTGACTTTC CASSPGLGANVLTF
TRBJ1-1 - - TRBV18 TGTGCCAGCTCACTATTGAGGGGTCCTCAGAACACTGAAGCTTTCTTT CASSLLRGPQNTEAFF
TRBJ1-1 - - TRBV2 TGTGCCAGCAGTGAGTCGGGGGCGCGTCTGACTGAAGCTTTCTTT CASSESGARLTEAFF
TRBJ1-2 TRBD1 - TRBV2 TGTGCCAGCAGTGATAACCCCGGACAGGGAAGAGGCTACACCTTC CASSDNPGQGRGYTF
TRBJ2-5 - - TRBV29-1 TGCAGCGTTGACCGCGGGGGCCCCCAAGAGACCCAGTACTTC CSVDRGGPQETQYF
TRBJ1-4 - - TRBV7-2 TGTGCCAGCAGCTTATCCGGTAATGAAAAACTGTTTTTT CASSLSGNEKLFF